The sequence of this TCR beta chain was determined in a study of human T cells and chemical hapten exposure. Study results and caveats: Counts of TCRs above 1 in 1000 frequency stayed unchanged with DPC sensitization.

The length of the CDR3 is 17 residues. The J segment lost 1 base and the V segment lost 4 bases, leaving 12 bases of the junction unmatched. CDR1 and CDR2 from the germline V gene are SNHLY and FYNNEI. TCRdb re-called the RACE reads with MiXCR, one entry per CDR3 protein. This table has a few hundred thousand distinct CDR3 sequences, about 6% appearing once. As concerns this clonotype: The antigen is unknown.

The time point is: patch test 2, 6 weeks after DPC sensitization. Described treatment: therapeutic diphenylcyclopropenone sensitization with weekly scalp DPC. The sequenced sample was whole blood, obtained in connection with sensitization to the hapten diphenylcyclopropenone (DPC). This chain links TRBV2 with TRBJ2-5; 7 bases map to TRBD1. This sequence originates from a woman younger than 35 with alopecia areata. Some clones in this sample may be carry-over from other donors' samples. CDR3 DNA sequence: TGTGCCAGCAGTGCCCATGGGGACAGTTGGTTCCAAGAGACCCAGTACTTC. Residues: CASSAHGDSWFQETQYF.